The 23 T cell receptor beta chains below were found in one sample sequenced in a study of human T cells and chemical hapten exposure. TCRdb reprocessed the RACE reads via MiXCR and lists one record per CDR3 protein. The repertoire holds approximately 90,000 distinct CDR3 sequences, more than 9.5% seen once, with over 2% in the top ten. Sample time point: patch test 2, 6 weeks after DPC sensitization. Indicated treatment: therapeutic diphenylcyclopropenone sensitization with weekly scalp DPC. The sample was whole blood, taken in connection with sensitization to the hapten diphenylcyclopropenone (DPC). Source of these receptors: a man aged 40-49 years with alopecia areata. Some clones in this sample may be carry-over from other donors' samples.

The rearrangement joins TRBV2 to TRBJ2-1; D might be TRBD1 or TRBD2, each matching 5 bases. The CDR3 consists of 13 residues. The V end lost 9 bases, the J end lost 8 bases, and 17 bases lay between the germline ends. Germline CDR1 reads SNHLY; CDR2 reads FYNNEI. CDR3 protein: CARTGPRGDEQFF. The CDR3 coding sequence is TGTGCCAGAACCGGGCCGCGAGGGGATGAGCAGTTCTTC. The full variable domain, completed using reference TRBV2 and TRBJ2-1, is EPEVTQTPSHQVTQMGQEVILRCVPISNHLYFYWYRQILGQKVEFLVSFYNNEISEKSEIFDDQFSVERPDGSNFTLKIRSTKLEDSAMYFCARTGPRGDEQFFGPGTRLTVL.

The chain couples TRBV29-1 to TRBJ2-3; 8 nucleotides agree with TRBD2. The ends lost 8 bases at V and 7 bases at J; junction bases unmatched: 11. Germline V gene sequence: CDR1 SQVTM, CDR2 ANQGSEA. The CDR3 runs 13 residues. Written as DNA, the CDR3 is TGCAGCCCGAAGGATCCGGGGGGGTATACGCAGTATTTT. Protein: CSPKDPGGYTQYF.

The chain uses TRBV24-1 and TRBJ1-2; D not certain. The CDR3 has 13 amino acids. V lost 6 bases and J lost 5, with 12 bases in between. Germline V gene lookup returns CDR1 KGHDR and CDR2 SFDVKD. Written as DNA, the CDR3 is TGTGCCACCAGTTCTTCCCAAGGGTATGGCTACACCTTC. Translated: CATSSSQGYGYTF.

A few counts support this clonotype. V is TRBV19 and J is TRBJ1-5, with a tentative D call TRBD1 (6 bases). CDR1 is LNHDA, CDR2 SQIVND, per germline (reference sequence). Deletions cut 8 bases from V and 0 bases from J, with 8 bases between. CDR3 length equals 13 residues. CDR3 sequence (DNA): TGTGCCAGTCGGACAGATAGCAATCAGCCCCAGCATTTT. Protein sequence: CASRTDSNQPQHF.

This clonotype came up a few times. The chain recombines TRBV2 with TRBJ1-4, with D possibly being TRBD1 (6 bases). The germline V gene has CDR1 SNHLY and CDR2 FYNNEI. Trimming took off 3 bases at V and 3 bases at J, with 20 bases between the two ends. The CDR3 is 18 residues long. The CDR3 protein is CASSERQARSPSNEKLFF. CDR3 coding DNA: TGTGCCAGCAGTGAGAGACAGGCCCGATCCCCCTCTAATGAAAAACTGTTTTTT.

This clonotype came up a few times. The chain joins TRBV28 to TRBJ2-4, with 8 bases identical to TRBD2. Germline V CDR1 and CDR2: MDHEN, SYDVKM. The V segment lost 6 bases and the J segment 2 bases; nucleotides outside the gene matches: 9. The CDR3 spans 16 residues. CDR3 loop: CASRSGLAYSKNIQYF. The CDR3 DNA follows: TGTGCCAGCAGGTCAGGACTAGCTTACTCCAAAAACATTCAGTACTTC.

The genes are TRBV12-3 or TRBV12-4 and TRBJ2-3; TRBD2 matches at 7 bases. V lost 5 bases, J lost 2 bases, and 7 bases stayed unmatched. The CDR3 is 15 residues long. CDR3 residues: CASSLTSLVTDTQYF. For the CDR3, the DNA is TGTGCCAGCAGTCTGACTAGCCTAGTCACAGATACGCAGTATTTT.

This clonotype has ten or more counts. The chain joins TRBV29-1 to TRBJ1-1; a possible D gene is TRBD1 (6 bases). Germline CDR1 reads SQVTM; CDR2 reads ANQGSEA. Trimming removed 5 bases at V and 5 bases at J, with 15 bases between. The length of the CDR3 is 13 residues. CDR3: CSVQGRGFTEAFF. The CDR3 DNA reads TGCAGCGTTCAGGGGAGGGGTTTTACTGAAGCTTTCTTT.

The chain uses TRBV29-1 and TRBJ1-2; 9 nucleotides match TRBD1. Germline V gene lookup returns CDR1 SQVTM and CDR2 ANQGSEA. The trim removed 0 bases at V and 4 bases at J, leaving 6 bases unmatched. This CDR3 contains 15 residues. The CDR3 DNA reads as TGCAGCGTTGAAGATCAGGGGACAGGGCGCTATGGCTACACCTTC. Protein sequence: CSVEDQGTGRYGYTF. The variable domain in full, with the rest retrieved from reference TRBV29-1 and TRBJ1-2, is SAVISQKPSRDICQRGTSLTIQCQVDSQVTMMFWYRQQPGQSLTLIATANQGSEATYESGFVIDKFPISRPNLTFSTLTVSNMSPEDSSIYLCSVEDQGTGRYGYTFGSGTRLTVV.

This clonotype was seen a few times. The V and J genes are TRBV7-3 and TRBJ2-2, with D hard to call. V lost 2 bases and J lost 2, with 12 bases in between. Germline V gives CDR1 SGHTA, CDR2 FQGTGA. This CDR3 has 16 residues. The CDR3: CASSLYVSPNTGELFF. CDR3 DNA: TGTGCCAGCAGCTTATACGTCAGTCCAAACACCGGGGAGCTGTTTTTT. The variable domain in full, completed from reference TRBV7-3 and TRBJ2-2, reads GAGVSQTPSNKVTEKGKYVELRCDPISGHTALYWYRQSLGQGPEFLIYFQGTGAADDSGLPNDRFFAVRPEGSVSTLKIQRTERGDSAVYLCASSLYVSPNTGELFFGEGSRLTVL.

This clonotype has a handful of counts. For the CDR3, the DNA is TGTGCCAGCACCGGGGGGGGGGTCTTTGAAGCTTTCTTT. It translates to CASTGGGVFEAFF. J is TRBJ1-1 and V is TRBV28; the D gene is possibly TRBD1 (5 bases). V was clipped by 7 bases and J by 7 bases, with 16 bases between them. Germline CDR1 and CDR2: MDHEN and SYDVKM. CDR3 size: 13 residues.

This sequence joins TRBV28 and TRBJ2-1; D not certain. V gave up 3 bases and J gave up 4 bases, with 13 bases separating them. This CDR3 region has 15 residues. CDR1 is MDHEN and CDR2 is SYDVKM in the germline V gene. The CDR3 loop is CASSLSGTPYNEQFF. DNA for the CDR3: TGTGCCAGCAGTTTGTCTGGAACCCCATACAATGAGCAGTTCTTC.

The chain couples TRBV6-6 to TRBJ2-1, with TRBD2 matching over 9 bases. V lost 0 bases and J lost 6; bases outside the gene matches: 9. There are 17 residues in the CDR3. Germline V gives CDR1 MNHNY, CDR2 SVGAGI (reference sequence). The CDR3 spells CASSYSSAGGPGNEQFF. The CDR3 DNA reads TGTGCCAGCAGTTACTCGAGTGCGGGAGGGCCGGGCAATGAGCAGTTCTTC.

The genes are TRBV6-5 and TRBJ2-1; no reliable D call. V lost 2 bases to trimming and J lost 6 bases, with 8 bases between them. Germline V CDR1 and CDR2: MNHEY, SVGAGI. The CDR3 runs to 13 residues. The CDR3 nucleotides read TGTGCCAGCAGTTACCCCCCAGCCAATGAGCAGTTCTTC. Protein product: CASSYPPANEQFF.

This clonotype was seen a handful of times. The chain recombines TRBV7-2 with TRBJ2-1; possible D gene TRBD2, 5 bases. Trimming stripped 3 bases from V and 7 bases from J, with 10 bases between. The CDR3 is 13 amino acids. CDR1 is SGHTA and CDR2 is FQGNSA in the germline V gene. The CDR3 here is CASSLDLRNEQFF. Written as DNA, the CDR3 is TGTGCCAGCAGCTTGGACTTGAGGAATGAGCAGTTCTTC. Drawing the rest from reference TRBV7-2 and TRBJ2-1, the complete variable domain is GAGVSQSPSNKVTEKGKDVELRCDPISGHTALYWYRQSLGQGLEFLIYFQGNSAPDKSGLPSDRFSAERTGGSVSTLTIQRTQQEDSAVYLCASSLDLRNEQFFGPGTRLTVL.

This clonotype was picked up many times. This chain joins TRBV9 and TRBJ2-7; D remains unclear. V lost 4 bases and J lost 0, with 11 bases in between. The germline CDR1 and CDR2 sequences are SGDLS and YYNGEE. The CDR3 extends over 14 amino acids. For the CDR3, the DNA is TGTGCCAGCAGCCGAGACCCGTACTCCTACGAGCAGTACTTC. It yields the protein CASSRDPYSYEQYF.

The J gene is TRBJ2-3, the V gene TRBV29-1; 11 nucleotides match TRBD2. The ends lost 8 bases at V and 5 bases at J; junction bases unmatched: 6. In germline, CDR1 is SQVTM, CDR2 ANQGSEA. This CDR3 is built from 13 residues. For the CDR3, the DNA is TGCAGCTTAACTAGCGGGAGTCAAGATACGCAGTATTTT. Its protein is CSLTSGSQDTQYF.

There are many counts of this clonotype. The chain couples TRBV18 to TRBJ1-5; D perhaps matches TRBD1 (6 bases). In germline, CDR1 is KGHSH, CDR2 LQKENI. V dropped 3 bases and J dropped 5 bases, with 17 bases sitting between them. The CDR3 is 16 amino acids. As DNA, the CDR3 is TGTGCCAGCTCACCCTTCGATCGAAGGGGGGATCAGCCCCAGCATTTT. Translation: CASSPFDRRGDQPQHF.

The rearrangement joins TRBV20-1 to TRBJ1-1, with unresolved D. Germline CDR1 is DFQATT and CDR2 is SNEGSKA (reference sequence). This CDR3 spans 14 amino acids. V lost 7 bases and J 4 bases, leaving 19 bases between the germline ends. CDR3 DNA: TGCAGTGGGAGGCCGTCGAAGCGGGGCACTGAAGCTTTCTTT. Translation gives CSGRPSKRGTEAFF.

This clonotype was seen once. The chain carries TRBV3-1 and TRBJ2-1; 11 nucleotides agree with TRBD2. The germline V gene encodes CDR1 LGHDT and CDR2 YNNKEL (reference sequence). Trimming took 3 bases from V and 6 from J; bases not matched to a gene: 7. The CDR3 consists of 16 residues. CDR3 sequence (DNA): TGTGCCAGCAGCCAGCGGCTAGCGGGAGGAGTCAATGAGCAGTTCTTC. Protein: CASSQRLAGGVNEQFF.

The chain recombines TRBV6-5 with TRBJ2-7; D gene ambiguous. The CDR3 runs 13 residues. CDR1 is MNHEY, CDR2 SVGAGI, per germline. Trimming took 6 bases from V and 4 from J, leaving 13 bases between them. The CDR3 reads CASSPPAPYEQYF. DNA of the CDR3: TGTGCCAGCAGCCCTCCGGCACCGTACGAGCAGTACTTC.

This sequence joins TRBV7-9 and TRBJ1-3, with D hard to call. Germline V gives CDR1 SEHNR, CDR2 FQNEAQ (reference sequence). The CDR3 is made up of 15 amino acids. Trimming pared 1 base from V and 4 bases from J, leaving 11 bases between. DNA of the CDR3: TGTGCCAGCAGCTTAGATGGGGATGCGGGAAACACCATATATTTT. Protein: CASSLDGDAGNTIYF.

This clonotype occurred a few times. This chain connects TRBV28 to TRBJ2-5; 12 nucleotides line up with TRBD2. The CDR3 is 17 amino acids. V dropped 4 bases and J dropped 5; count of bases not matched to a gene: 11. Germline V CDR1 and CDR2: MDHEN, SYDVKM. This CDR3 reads CASSSPSSGRGRETQYF. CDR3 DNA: TGTGCCAGCAGTTCCCCTTCTAGCGGGAGGGGCCGCGAGACCCAGTACTTC.